This is a list of T cell receptor beta chains from one sample in a study of shared clonotypes between healthy human individuals. This table comes from immunoSEQ multiplex PCR, and its TCRdb copy is limited to in-frame clones, with some not included. The sample has under 700,000 clones; approximately 95% are singletons. Sequenced sample: naive CD8+ T cells sorted from blood. These receptors all stem from a young woman in good health. The CDR3 runs from the conserved cysteine through the conserved F or W. A D gene is named only where the DNA matches it firmly. The size field is filled for only some rows; it gives once, few, many or a size class.

NA	TRBV6-6	NA	TRBJ2-1	TGTGCCAGCAGTAACTACCGGGGCCCGCGCCTAGATGAGCAGTTCTTC	CASSNYRGPRLDEQFF
NA	TRBV19	NA	TRBJ2-1	TGTGCCAGTAGTCCCTTTAGCCCGTCCTACAATGAGCAGTTCTTC	CASSPFSPSYNEQFF
NA	TRBV19	NA	TRBJ2-1	TGTGCCAGTGGTTACTACAATGAGCAGTTCTTC	CASGYYNEQFF
NA	TRBV9	NA	TRBJ2-5	TGTGCCAGCAGCGTCACCCTATCCAGGGGCGAGACCCAGTACTTC	CASSVTLSRGETQYF
NA	TRBV4-1	NA	TRBJ1-2	TGCGCCAGCAGCCAAGTGGGCGAAATGTTCTATGGCTACACCTTC	CASSQVGEMFYGYTF
NA	TRBV6-1	NA	TRBJ1-2	TGTGCCAGCAGTGACTGGACGAGGGCATATGGCTACACCTTC	CASSDWTRAYGYTF
once	TRBV5-1	NA	TRBJ2-2	TGCGCCAGCAGCTTGGGAGGGCCCGGAACCGGGGAGCTGTTTTTT	CASSLGGPGTGELFF
NA	TRBV6-1	NA	TRBJ1-3	TGTGCCAGCAGTGAAACGGCATACCACTCTGGAAACACCATATATTTT	CASSETAYHSGNTIYF
NA	TRBV5-4	TRBD1	TRBJ2-7	TGTGCCAGCAGCTCCGACAGGGGATACTACGAGCAGTACTTC	CASSSDRGYYEQYF
once	TRBV28	TRBD1	TRBJ1-5	TGTGCCAGCAGTTTAAGGGGGCCCGACAAGCAGCCCCAGCATTTT	CASSLRGPDKQPQHF
once	TRBV28	NA	TRBJ1-1	TGTGCCAGCAGTGACCGTGGGAACACTGAAGCTTTCTTT	CASSDRGNTEAFF
NA	TRBV11-2	NA	TRBJ2-1	TGTGCCAGCAGCTTTGAGGCGAGGCTGAACAATGAGCAGTTCTTC	CASSFEARLNNEQFF
once	TRBV27	NA	TRBJ1-1	TGTGCCAGTGGGTCAGCACTAAACACTGAAGCTTTCTTT	CASGSALNTEAFF
NA	TRBV7-9	NA	TRBJ2-7	TGTGCCAGCAGCCCCGTGGTAGCGAAATTCTACGAGCAGTACTTC	CASSPVVAKFYEQYF
NA	TRBV4-1	NA	TRBJ2-7	TGCGCCAGCAGCCAAGATCATCTTCGCTACGAGCAGTACTTC	CASSQDHLRYEQYF
NA	TRBV25-1	TRBD1	TRBJ2-1	TGTGCCAGCAGTACAACGACAGGGGGCGATGAGCAGTTCTTC	CASSTTTGGDEQFF
NA	TRBV6-1	TRBD2	TRBJ2-7	TGTGCCAGCAGTGAACTAGCGGAGGGAATCTACGAGCAGTACTTC	CASSELAEGIYEQYF
NA	TRBV28	TRBD2	TRBJ2-7	TGTGCCAGCAGCGGGGGGGGAGAGCAGTACTTC	CASSGGGEQYF
once	TRBV5-1	TRBD1	TRBJ2-2	TGCGCCAGCAGGCCGGGACAGGGCGGCGGGGAGCTGTTTTTT	CASRPGQGGGELFF
once	TRBV29-1	TRBD2	TRBJ2-1	TGCAGCGTTGGAGGGCCTAGCGGAGCCAACAATGAGCAGTTCTTC	CSVGGPSGANNEQFF
NA	TRBV5-4	TRBD2	TRBJ2-1	TGTGCCAGCAGCGCCGCGACGGGAGGGCAAGGGAATGAGCAGTTCTTC	CASSAATGGQGNEQFF
once	TRBV27	NA	TRBJ2-3	TGTGCCAGCAGTTTATCGTTGGGGTATAGCACAGATACGCAGTATTTT	CASSLSLGYSTDTQYF
NA	TRBV30	NA	TRBJ1-1	TGTGCCTGGAGTCAACAACCACCCCGCACTGAAGCTTTCTTT	CAWSQQPPRTEAFF
NA	TRBV19	NA	TRBJ1-1	TGTGCCAGTAGTAACAGGATGAACACTGAAGCTTTCTTT	CASSNRMNTEAFF
NA	TRBV27	NA	TRBJ1-4	TGTGCCAGCAGTTCGTCACAGACTAATGAAAAACTGTTTTTT	CASSSSQTNEKLFF
NA	TRBV14	TRBD2	TRBJ2-1	TGTGCCAGCAGCCAAGGTTCGCTAGCGGGAGGGCCGGTATCCTACAATGAGCAGTTCTTC	CASSQGSLAGGPVSYNEQFF
once	TRBV27	NA	TRBJ2-7	TGTGCCAGCAGTATACTGCCTAGTTACGAGCAGTACTTC	CASSILPSYEQYF
NA	TRBV19	NA	TRBJ2-7	TGTGCCAGTAGTCAGTGGGACTCAACCTACGAGCAGTACTTC	CASSQWDSTYEQYF
NA	TRBV28	TRBD2	TRBJ2-7	TGTGCCAGCATGGTCGGCGGGAGCCCCTCCTACGAGCAGTACTTC	CASMVGGSPSYEQYF
NA	TRBV27	NA	TRBJ1-5	TGTGCCAGCAGTTTATCTGGTGGGAATTGGCCCCAGCATTTT	CASSLSGGNWPQHF
NA	TRBV5-6	NA	TRBJ2-1	TGTGCCAGCAGCTTGGGGGCGGGATACTCCTACAATGAGCAGTTCTTC	CASSLGAGYSYNEQFF
NA	TRBV12-5	TRBD2	TRBJ2-3	TGTGCTAGTGGTTTGAGGCTAGCGGGAAGTTCAGATACGCAGTATTTT	CASGLRLAGSSDTQYF
NA	TRBV9	NA	TRBJ2-7	TGTGCCAGCTCCCCAGTGGGTAACCCCTACGAGCAGTACTTC	CASSPVGNPYEQYF
NA	TRBV5-6	TRBD1	TRBJ2-7	TGTGCCAGCAGCTGGAAGGGACAGGAATACGAGCAGTACTTC	CASSWKGQEYEQYF
NA	TRBV13	NA	TRBJ2-1	TGTGCCAGCAGCGGATCCTACAATGAGCAGTTCTTC	CASSGSYNEQFF
NA	TRBV9	TRBD1	TRBJ1-1	TGTGCCAGCAGCGATATCCGGGACAGGAACACTGAAGCTTTCTTT	CASSDIRDRNTEAFF
NA	TRBV15	NA	TRBJ1-2	TGTGCCACCAGCAGCCCGACCGGCTATGGCTACACCTTC	CATSSPTGYGYTF
few	TRBV7-9	NA	TRBJ1-2	TGTGCCAGCAGCTTAGTAGGCCCCTATGGCTACACCTTC	CASSLVGPYGYTF
NA	TRBV9	NA	TRBJ2-2	TGTGCCAGCAGCCCGTACACCGGGGAGCTGTTTTTT	CASSPYTGELFF
once	TRBV11-2	NA	TRBJ2-1	TGTGCCAGCAGCTTAGCCACTTTGTTGGGTGAGCAGTTCTTC	CASSLATLLGEQFF
NA	TRBV28	TRBD1	TRBJ1-5	TGTGCCAGCAGTCCTCGACCCGGACAGGGAGGACAGCCCCAGCATTTT	CASSPRPGQGGQPQHF
NA	TRBV6-4	TRBD2	TRBJ2-1	TGTGCCAGCAGTTCCGCGGGAGGGCCCTACAATGAGCAGTTCTTC	CASSSAGGPYNEQFF
NA	TRBV7-8	NA	TRBJ2-7	TGTGCCAGCAGCCAAACGTCCGATACCTACGAGCAGTACTTC	CASSQTSDTYEQYF
NA	TRBV27	NA	TRBJ2-1	TGTGCCAGTCAGGCCGACGGGTTGAGGAGGAATGAGCAGTTCTTC	CASQADGLRRNEQFF
NA	TRBV5-4	TRBD2	TRBJ2-1	TGTGCCAGCAGCGAGAGCGGGAGAGGGCGGGATGAGCAGTTCTTC	CASSESGRGRDEQFF
NA	TRBV28	NA	TRBJ2-2	TGTGCCAGCGCCCCTTGGTCCGGCAGCGGGGAGCTGTTTTTT	CASAPWSGSGELFF
NA	TRBV5-4	NA	TRBJ1-1	TGTGCCAGCAGCCACCCGACGGGCCCTGCGAGTGTGTACACTGAAGCTTTCTTT	CASSHPTGPASVYTEAFF
NA	TRBV7-9	NA	TRBJ1-3	TGTGCCAGCGGGGGGGCAATCGGAAACACCATATATTTT	CASGGAIGNTIYF
NA	TRBV5-1	TRBD2	TRBJ2-3	TGCGCCAGCAGCCTAAGGGGACTAGCGGGAGAAATCAGCACAGATACGCAGTATTTT	CASSLRGLAGEISTDTQYF
NA	TRBV13	NA	TRBJ2-2	TGTGCCAGCAGCCCCCTCAACACCGGGGAGCTGTTTTTT	CASSPLNTGELFF
NA	TRBV5-4	NA	TRBJ2-7	TGTGCCAGCAGCTTCGGTGGTTCCGTTGACAGGCCCCTCGAGCAGTACTTC	CASSFGGSVDRPLEQYF
once	TRBV4-2	NA	TRBJ2-3	TGTGCCAGCAGCCAAGATACATCGGGAATTAGCACAGATACGCAGTATTTT	CASSQDTSGISTDTQYF
NA	TRBV5-8	NA	TRBJ2-7	TGTGCCAGCAGCTTTGGGTCTTCCCAACATTGGGAGCAGTACTTC	CASSFGSSQHWEQYF
once	TRBV14	TRBD1	TRBJ2-7	TGTGCCAGCAGCCATACGGCCGGGACAGGAAGCTCCTACGAGCAGTACTTC	CASSHTAGTGSSYEQYF
NA	TRBV5-1	TRBD2	TRBJ2-2	TGCGCCAGCTCGATCTCCAGCGGGAGGTATACCGGGGAGCTGTTTTTT	CASSISSGRYTGELFF